Below, 20 T cell receptor beta chains from the same sample are listed, as sequenced in a study of T cell repertoires in cytomegalovirus infection. TCRdb ran MiXCR on the reads and lists one entry per CDR3 protein. Here the sample spans some 200,000 distinct CDR3 sequences, approximately 19% being singletons. The sequenced sample consisted of PBMCs. The origin of the receptors is a human donor in good health (CMV status not recorded). Some clones in this sample may be carry-over from other donors' samples.

This clonotype showed up just a few times. The chain couples TRBV28 to TRBJ1-4, with a weak D call TRBD1 (6 bases). Trimming took 2 bases from V and 0 from J, leaving 10 bases between them. The germline V gene encodes CDR1 MDHEN and CDR2 SYDVKM. The CDR3 covers 16 residues. This CDR3 reads CASSLTTGTTNEKLFF. For the CDR3, the DNA is TGTGCCAGCAGTTTAACTACAGGGACAACTAATGAAAAACTGTTTTTT.

This clonotype was recorded a few times. V is TRBV6-1 and J is TRBJ1-2; D unresolved. V was clipped by 7 bases and J by 4 bases, with 13 bases between them. The CDR3 sequence is 13 residues long. Germline values: CDR1 MNHNS, CDR2 SASEGT. The DNA of the CDR3 is TGTGCCAGCATGACGGATGGGAGCTATGGCTACACCTTC. This codes for CASMTDGSYGYTF.

V and J are TRBV19 and TRBJ2-2; D is uncertain. Per germline, CDR1 LNHDA and CDR2 SQIVND (reference sequence). V was pared by 3 bases and J by 2 bases, with 7 bases between. This CDR3 has 14 amino acids. CDR3: CASSITANTGELFF. CDR3 bases: TGTGCCAGTAGTATCACAGCCAACACCGGGGAGCTGTTTTTT.

This clonotype appeared many times. The chain combines TRBV7-3 with TRBJ2-6, with 11 bases that match TRBD1. This CDR3 is built from 18 residues. Germline CDR1 SGHTA, CDR2 FQGTGA. The J segment lost 0 bases and the V segment lost 2 bases, leaving 3 bases of the junction unmatched. DNA for the CDR3: TGTGCCAGCAGCTTATTGGGGACAGGGGGCTCTGGGGCCAACGTCCTGACTTTC. Translation: CASSLLGTGGSGANVLTF. The full variable domain, completed using reference TRBV7-3 and TRBJ2-6, is GAGVSQTPSNKVTEKGKYVELRCDPISGHTALYWYRQSLGQGPEFLIYFQGTGAADDSGLPNDRFFAVRPEGSVSTLKIQRTERGDSAVYLCASSLLGTGGSGANVLTFGAGSRLTVL.

This clonotype appeared many times. V gene TRBV7-8 combines with J gene TRBJ2-7; weak D call: TRBD2 (5 bases). CDR1 is SGHVS and CDR2 is FQNEAQ in the germline V gene. Trimming shortened V by 5 bases and J by 3 bases, and 11 bases separated the two germline ends. The CDR3 covers 13 residues. This chain's CDR3 is CASSRTASYEQYF. The CDR3, as DNA: TGTGCCAGCAGCCGGACTGCCAGCTACGAGCAGTACTTC.

This clonotype was counted a few times. The J gene is TRBJ2-5, the V gene TRBV12-3 or TRBV12-4; D unresolved. The CDR3 has 12 residues. V was cut by 6 bases and J by 3 bases, with 8 bases left in between. CDR3 residues: CASSYQKETQYF. CDR3 sequence (DNA): TGTGCCAGCAGCTACCAGAAAGAGACCCAGTACTTC.

This clonotype was picked up many times. This chain joins TRBV11-3 and TRBJ2-5, with TRBD1 as a possible D gene (6 bases). The V gene lost 5 bases and the J gene lost 1 base, with 20 bases spanning the gap. The CDR3 runs to 17 residues. CDR1 SGHNT and CDR2 YENEEA come from the germline V gene. Here the CDR3 reads CASSLKTGTSLQETQYF. The CDR3 DNA reads TGTGCCAGCAGCCTAAAAACCGGGACATCGCTCCAAGAGACCCAGTACTTC. Full variable domain (missing parts from reference TRBV11-3 and TRBJ2-5): EAGVVQSPRYKIIEKKQPVAFWCNPISGHNTLYWYLQNLGQGPELLIRYENEEAVDDSQLPKDRFSAERLKGVDSTLKIQPAELGDSAVYLCASSLKTGTSLQETQYFGPGTRLLVL.

Only a few counts were recorded for this clonotype. The V gene is TRBV7-2, the J gene TRBJ2-1, with TRBD1 as a possible D gene (5 bases). This CDR3 contains 14 residues. V was pared by 7 bases and J by 6 bases, with 16 bases between. Germline values: CDR1 SGHTA, CDR2 FQGNSA. The CDR3 region has the DNA TGTGCCAGCACCCCGGCAGGGCTCGGCAATGAGCAGTTCTTC. Its protein is CASTPAGLGNEQFF.

This clonotype was detected ten times or more. The chain combines TRBV12-3 or TRBV12-4 with TRBJ1-1; tentatively, D is TRBD1 (5 bases). The CDR3 has 14 amino acids. With 7 bases removed from V and 2 bases from J, the gap between germline ends came to 14 bases. The CDR3 bases are TGTGCCAGCATCCCTAGCGGGGGTAACACTGAAGCTTTCTTT. Translating it yields CASIPSGGNTEAFF.

In regard to this clonotype: This may be a read error: a much more frequent sequence differs by one nucleotide. V and J are TRBV7-9 and TRBJ1-1; D gene unclear. The CDR3 consists of 14 residues. Germline-derived CDR1 and CDR2 are SEHNR and FQNEAQ (reference sequence). In DNA form, the CDR3 reads TGTCCCAGCAGCTCTTCGATAGGAACCAATGAAGCTTTCTTT. This gives the protein CPSSSSIGTNEAFF.

In regard to this clonotype: This clone may be a read error of a much larger clone one base away. V is TRBV7-2 and J is TRBJ1-3; D is undetermined. CDR1 is SGHTA, CDR2 FQGNSA, per germline. This CDR3 has 14 residues. The CDR3 is CASSFTDSGNIIYF. CDR3 nucleotides: TGTGCCAGCAGTTTTACAGATTCTGGAAACATCATATATTTT. The variable domain in full, completed from reference TRBV7-2 and TRBJ1-3, reads GAGVSQSPSNKVTEKGKDVELRCDPISGHTALYWYRQSLGQGLEFLIYFQGNSAPDKSGLPSDRFSAERTGGSVSTLTIQRTQQEDSAVYLCASSFTDSGNIIYFGEGSWLTVV.

This clonotype was seen many times. The chain combines TRBV7-2 with TRBJ1-1; D not certain. CDR3 length equals 15 residues. The V end lost 5 bases, the J end lost 4 bases, and 17 bases lay between the germline ends. Germline V lookup: CDR1 SGHTA, CDR2 FQGNSA. For the CDR3, the DNA is TGTGCCAGCAGCGGCCTCATAGGGAGTGGCACTGAAGCTTTCTTT. This encodes CASSGLIGSGTEAFF.

The chain uses TRBV20-1 and TRBJ2-1; 8 bases map to TRBD2. CDR1 is DFQATT and CDR2 is SNEGSKA in the germline V gene (reference sequence). The junction had 8 bases not matched to a gene; V was cut back by 6 bases and J by 10 bases. The length of the CDR3 is 12 residues. CDR3 DNA sequence: TGCAGTGCCCGACTAGCGATCGGCGAGCAGTTCTTC. Its translation is CSARLAIGEQFF.

This clonotype has a single count. The rearrangement links TRBV11-2 to TRBJ2-3, with D perhaps TRBD2 (5 bases). V was pared by 6 bases and J by 6 bases, with 16 bases between. This CDR3 is built from 14 residues. Germline V gene data show CDR1 as SGHAT and CDR2 as FQNNGV. Written as DNA, the CDR3 is TGTGCCAGCAGAATTGCGGGCAGTCAGGATACGCAGTATTTT. This codes for CASRIAGSQDTQYF.

There are a few counts of this clonotype. The genes are TRBV20-1 and TRBJ1-1, with a possible D match to TRBD1 (6 bases). The CDR3 has 14 residues. Germline values: CDR1 DFQATT, CDR2 SNEGSKA (reference sequence). The germline V and J ends were trimmed by 3 bases and 6 bases, with 17 bases remaining between them. The CDR3 is CSARGGAGFAEAFF. In nucleotides, the CDR3 is TGCAGTGCTAGGGGGGGGGCAGGGTTCGCTGAAGCTTTCTTT.

V usage is TRBV5-1 and J usage is TRBJ2-5, with TRBD1 matching 7 bases. With 4 bases clipped from V and 5 bases from J, the junction kept 5 bases outside the gene matches. CDR3 length equals 13 residues. CDR1 is SGHRS, CDR2 YFSETQ, per germline. Here the CDR3 DNA reads TGCGCCAGCAGCGAGGGGGCCCGGGAGACCCAGTACTTC. Protein product: CASSEGARETQYF.

The table lists this clonotype with many counts. This chain connects TRBV7-2 to TRBJ2-1; no firm D call. The CDR3 consists of 17 residues. Germline CDR1 is SGHTA and CDR2 is FQGNSA. With 5 bases removed from V and 7 bases from J, the gap between germline ends came to 24 bases. DNA for the CDR3: TGTGCCAGCAGCCCTCCGATCACGAGGCCTGGATGGAATGAGCAGTTCTTC. It encodes CASSPPITRPGWNEQFF.

The V and J genes are TRBV27 and TRBJ1-1; no reliable D call. CDR1 and CDR2 from the germline V gene are MNHEY and SMNVEV (reference sequence). The CDR3 totals 13 residues. Trimming took 1 base from V and 2 from J, leaving 5 bases between them. The CDR3 spells CASSLWDNTEAFF. In DNA, the CDR3 is TGTGCCAGCAGTTTATGGGATAACACTGAAGCTTTCTTT.

The rearrangement joins TRBV10-3 to TRBJ2-4; TRBD2 matches at 8 bases. This CDR3 comprises 14 residues. Germline CDR1 is ENHRY and CDR2 is SYGVKD. The V gene end was trimmed by 4 bases and the J gene end by 1 base; junction bases not matched to a gene: 0. Written as DNA, the CDR3 is TGTGCCATCAGTGGCGGGGGGGCCAAAAACATTCAGTACTTC. It encodes CAISGGGAKNIQYF.

Many counts were recorded for this clonotype. The chain uses TRBV25-1 and TRBJ2-5, with D perhaps matching TRBD2 (5 bases). CDR3 length: 15 residues. Germline CDR1 reads MGHDK; CDR2 reads SYGVNS. Trimming stripped 3 bases from V and 3 bases from J, with 14 bases between. Written as DNA, the CDR3 is TGTGCCAGCAGTGATAAGAGCGGACCTAAAGAGACCCAGTACTTC. As protein: CASSDKSGPKETQYF.